These T cell receptor beta chains were read from a single sample in a study of blood T cells in healthy people across ages. Each CDR3 protein gets one entry after TCRdb re-called the 5' RACE reads with MiXCR. Here the sample spans hundreds of thousands of distinct CDR3 sequences, more than 20% being singletons. Input material: blood. These receptors were taken from a man in his sixties or seventies in good health. CDR3s include the opening cysteine and the closing phenylalanine or tryptophan. Fields, in order: J gene, V gene, CDR3 protein.

TRBJ2-2,TRBV21-1,CASSKALGGALTGELFF
TRBJ1-5,TRBV2,CASSEALGISNQPQHF
TRBJ2-1,TRBV12-3/TRBV12-4,CASSLALRGGEQFF
TRBJ2-7,TRBV20-1,CSARGLAVSYEQYF
TRBJ1-1,TRBV3-1,CASSQDRKNTEAFF
TRBJ2-1,TRBV10-3,CAITSGSVNEQFF
TRBJ2-4,TRBV5-1,CASSPFTGGSKNIQYF
TRBJ2-5,TRBV19,CASSGVYQETQYF
TRBJ1-3,TRBV5-1,CASSLDIFGNTIYF
TRBJ2-7,TRBV28,CASSEVIGIHEQYF
TRBJ2-7,TRBV7-2,CASSLAGKGTYEQYF
.,TRBV7-9,CASSLGDYPYEQYF
TRBJ2-4,TRBV29-1,CSAMPGAKNIQYF
TRBJ2-2,TRBV4-2,CASSQVGTGWNTGELFF
TRBJ2-2,TRBV7-9,CASSQEISNTGELFF
TRBJ1-1,TRBV6-5,CASSYPGGATEAFF
TRBJ1-6,TRBV20-1,CSAKNSPLHF
TRBJ2-1,TRBV7-9,CASSLVGWTSGRSDEQFF
TRBJ2-1,TRBV5-1,CASSLGLRTSSYNEQFF
TRBJ1-2,TRBV12-3/TRBV12-4,CASSLHGYGYTF
TRBJ2-7,TRBV5-1,CASSFSTEGDEQYF
TRBJ2-3,TRBV20-1,CSGRGGTDTQYF
TRBJ1-1,TRBV28,CASSTQGGSTEAFF
TRBJ2-4,TRBV15,CATSRDRSKNIQYF
TRBJ2-7,TRBV20-1,CSAYQRGGGYEQYF
TRBJ2-2,TRBV10-3,CAIPKGLENTGELFF
TRBJ2-5,TRBV29-1,CSVENAGRETQYF
TRBJ2-6,TRBV5-1,CASTRAPNSGANVLTF
.,TRBV10-3,CAIRGTNEQYF
TRBJ2-1,TRBV24-1,CATSDYGTGGYNEQFF
TRBJ2-1,TRBV3-1,CASSQEGLAGDEQFF
TRBJ2-7,TRBV15,CATSREGTGSEQYF
TRBJ2-2,TRBV20-1,CSASRRDSSITGELFF
TRBJ1-3,TRBV14,CASSPRTAVSGNTIYF
.,TRBV3-1,CASSQGSGRVNEQFF
TRBJ2-3,TRBV14,CASSPVPGVTDTQYF
TRBJ1-3,TRBV18,CASSPSTGNTIYF
TRBJ2-3,TRBV27,CASTSLPSTDTQYF
TRBJ2-7,TRBV4-2,CASSQDGTSGNYEQYF
TRBJ2-7,TRBV12-3/TRBV12-4,CACSPGAYEQYF
TRBJ2-5,TRBV5-1,CASSQTGVEETQHF
TRBJ1-6,TRBV5-1,CASSQGSENSPLHF
TRBJ2-1,TRBV2,CASSEAFPTDYNEQFF
TRBJ2-2,TRBV5-1,CASSFGGSGTGELFF
TRBJ1-1,TRBV25-1,CASSEGGKSTEAFF
TRBJ1-4,TRBV12-3/TRBV12-4,CASSANRGEEKLFF
TRBJ2-7,TRBV6-1,CASSEADRGREQYF
TRBJ2-4,TRBV28,CASSSKGASGNIQYF
TRBJ1-3,TRBV12-3/TRBV12-4,CASSIRMTRDRGPPIYF
TRBJ1-3,TRBV20-1,CSARRADSGNTIYF
TRBJ1-2,TRBV28,CASSSSGRTPNYGYTF
TRBJ1-5,TRBV5-1,CASSPGTGYSNQPQHF
.,TRBV7-2,CASSWSGSRTLNEQFF
TRBJ2-3,TRBV5-1,CASSPLGGSGTDTQYF
TRBJ2-7,TRBV21-1,CASSMRGQNNEQYF